These T cell receptor beta chains were read from a single sample in a study of read filtering for tumor transcriptome and immune sequencing. TCRdb used MiXCR to reprocess the reads, holding one entry per CDR3 protein. Of roughly 67,000 distinct CDR3 sequences in the sample, about 19% were seen once. Material for sequencing was a population of CD138-negative cells sorted from bone marrow. These receptors were taken from a donor aged 40 or older with multiple myeloma. CDR3s include the opening cysteine and the closing phenylalanine or tryptophan. The D gene is left open where the match is weak. Size is omitted from some rows. Given values are once, few, many or a class for expanded clones.

v_gene	abundance	d_gene	j_gene	CDR3aa	CDR3nt
TRBV6-5	many	-	TRBJ2-4	CASSSQGEGAKNIQYF	TGTGCCAGCAGTTCCCAGGGAGAAGGAGCCAAAAACATTCAGTACTTC
TRBV29-1	-	TRBD1	TRBJ1-5	CSVSTGTGSGPQHF	TGCAGCGTTAGTACCGGGACAGGGTCCGGGCCCCAGCATTTT
TRBV4-1	many	TRBD1	TRBJ1-1	CASSPDRGVNTEAFF	TGCGCCAGCAGCCCGGACAGGGGGGTGAACACTGAAGCTTTCTTT
TRBV7-6	many	-	TRBJ2-3	CASSPTTGLAVTDTQYF	TGTGCCAGCAGCCCGACGACAGGGCTAGCGGTCACAGATACGCAGTATTTT
TRBV19	many	-	TRBJ2-1	CASSIAAGSSYNEQFF	TGTGCCAGTAGTATAGCCGCAGGGTCTTCCTACAATGAGCAGTTCTTC
TRBV7-9	many	-	TRBJ1-5	CASSGGGTQPQHF	TGTGCCAGCTCCGGAGGGGGAACCCAGCCCCAGCATTTT
TRBV7-9	few	TRBD1	TRBJ2-1	CASSRDRGLYYNEQFF	TGTGCCAGCAGCAGGGACAGGGGGTTATATTACAATGAGCAGTTCTTC
TRBV29-1	many	TRBD1	TRBJ1-2	CSVERLAGGKANYGYTF	TGCAGCGTTGAACGCCTGGCAGGGGGCAAAGCGAACTATGGCTACACCTTC
TRBV12-3/TRBV12-4	-	TRBD1	TRBJ1-2	CASSLITGVNYGYTF	TGTGCCAGCAGTTTAATTACAGGGGTCAACTATGGCTACACCTTC
TRBV3-1	many	TRBD2	TRBJ2-1	CASSQGSPGLGVEQFF	TGTGCCAGCAGCCAAGGCTCACCGGGACTAGGGGTTGAGCAGTTCTTC
TRBV20-1	many	-	TRBJ2-1	CSARDHGTALSEQFF	TGCAGTGCTAGAGATCACGGGACTGCTTTATCTGAGCAGTTCTTC
TRBV29-1	-	-	TRBJ1-3	CSVEVPYSGNTIYF	TGCAGCGTTGAAGTTCCCTACTCTGGAAACACCATATATTTT
TRBV29-1	many	-	TRBJ2-1	CSVEKGSGGNNEQFF	TGCAGCGTTGAAAAGGGTAGCGGTGGAAACAATGAGCAGTTCTTC
TRBV28	many	-	TRBJ2-2	CASSAWTNTGELFF	TGTGCCAGCAGCGCCTGGACGAACACCGGGGAGCTGTTTTTT
TRBV14	many	TRBD1	TRBJ1-1	CASSQAGQGKDTEAFF	TGTGCCAGCAGCCAAGCGGGACAGGGAAAGGACACTGAAGCTTTCTTT
TRBV3-1	many	-	TRBJ2-1	CASSQDPQDNEQFF	TGTGCCAGCAGCCAAGATCCACAGGACAATGAGCAGTTCTTC
TRBV29-1	-	-	TRBJ2-1	CSLDRSSYNDQFF	TGCAGCCTTGACAGAAGCTCCTACAATGATCAGTTCTTC
TRBV2	many	TRBD1	TRBJ1-5	CASRDGQGAGQPQHF	TGTGCCAGCAGAGACGGACAGGGGGCAGGTCAGCCCCAGCATTTT
TRBV27	many	-	TRBJ2-7	CASSLQSGTTSYEQYF	TGTGCCAGCAGTTTACAGTCAGGGACAACTTCCTACGAGCAGTACTTC
TRBV29-1	-	-	TRBJ1-1	CSVDRRYEAFF	TGCAGCGTTGACCGGCGGTATGAAGCTTTCTTT
TRBV24-1	few	-	TRBJ2-1	CATSDSLDNEQFF	TGTGCCACCAGTGATTCACTTGACAATGAGCAGTTCTTC
TRBV5-1	many	-	TRBJ2-7	CASSPAGTYEQYF	TGCGCCAGCAGCCCCGCAGGAACCTACGAGCAGTACTTC
TRBV24-1	many	-	TRBJ2-6	CATSDLDDAKTGANVLTF	TGTGCCACCAGTGATTTGGATGACGCAAAAACAGGGGCCAACGTCCTGACTTTC
TRBV7-6	many	-	TRBJ2-5	CASSLGIGLVETQYF	TGTGCCAGCAGCTTAGGAATAGGCCTTGTAGAGACCCAGTACTTC
TRBV28	once	-	TRBJ2-1	CASTLFPPYNEQFF	TGTGCCAGCACGCTCTTCCCCCCCTACAATGAGCAGTTCTTC
TRBV4-1	many	-	TRBJ2-1	CASSPVWMSSYNEQFF	TGCGCCAGCAGCCCCGTTTGGATGAGCTCCTACAATGAGCAGTTCTTC
TRBV3-1	many	-	TRBJ2-1	CASSQQRPPTKSEQFF	TGTGCCAGCAGCCAACAGCGGCCCCCCACGAAGAGTGAGCAGTTCTTC
TRBV19	-	TRBD1	TRBJ1-2	CASSMRGLYGYTF	TGTGCCAGTAGTATGAGGGGGCTCTATGGCTACACCTTC
TRBV9	many	-	TRBJ2-7	CASSVALSGRLYEQYF	TGTGCCAGCAGCGTAGCCTTAAGCGGACGACTCTACGAGCAGTACTTC
TRBV6-5	many	-	TRBJ1-2	CASSYIPPINHYGYTF	TGTGCCAGCAGTTACATCCCGCCTATAAACCACTATGGCTACACCTTC
TRBV10-2	many	-	TRBJ2-4	CASSESWGAKNIQYF	TGCGCCAGCAGTGAGTCGTGGGGAGCCAAAAACATTCAGTACTTC
TRBV5-4	many	-	TRBJ1-1	CASSLMGAEAFF	TGTGCCAGCAGCTTGATGGGGGCTGAAGCTTTCTTT
TRBV5-1	many	-	TRBJ2-5	CASSLEQAVGETQYF	TGCGCCAGCAGCTTGGAACAGGCGGTCGGGGAGACCCAGTACTTC
TRBV28	many	-	TRBJ1-5	CASSPTTDYSNQPQHF	TGTGCCAGCAGTCCAACGACAGATTATAGCAATCAGCCCCAGCATTTT
TRBV7-9	many	-	TRBJ2-3	CASSPTLTSTDTQYF	TGTGCCAGCAGCCCAACACTGACGAGCACAGATACGCAGTATTTT
TRBV20-1	few	TRBD1	TRBJ1-5	CSAPDRAGNQPQHF	TGCAGTGCCCCGGACAGGGCAGGCAATCAGCCCCAGCATTTT
TRBV18	many	-	TRBJ1-2	CASSPLAQDSGYTF	TGTGCCAGCTCACCCCTTGCCCAGGACTCTGGCTACACCTTC
TRBV27	many	-	TRBJ2-2	CASSYGSSGELFF	TGTGCCAGCAGTTATGGAAGCAGCGGGGAGCTGTTTTTT
TRBV14	-	-	TRBJ2-1	CASSQASIYNEQFF	TGTGCCAGCAGCCAAGCATCCATTTACAATGAGCAGTTCTTC
TRBV6-5	many	-	TRBJ2-2	CASSYYTGELFF	TGTGCCAGCAGTTACTATACCGGGGAGCTGTTTTTT
TRBV27	many	-	TRBJ2-2	CASSGGTSNTGELFF	TGTGCCAGCAGTGGTGGGACATCGAACACCGGGGAGCTGTTTTTT
TRBV5-1	once	-	TRBJ2-1	CASSLDAGSFNEQFF	TGCGCCAGCAGCTTGGACGCGGGATCCTTCAATGAGCAGTTCTTC